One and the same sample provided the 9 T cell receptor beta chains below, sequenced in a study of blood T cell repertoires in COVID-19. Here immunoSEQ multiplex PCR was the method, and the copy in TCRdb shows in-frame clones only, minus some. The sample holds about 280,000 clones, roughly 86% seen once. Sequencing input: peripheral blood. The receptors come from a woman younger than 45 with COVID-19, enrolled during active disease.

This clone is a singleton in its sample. The CDR3, as DNA: TGTGCCAGTAGTACCGTAGCGGGAGACGCTGAGCAGTTCTTC. It codes for CASSTVAGDAEQFF. The rearrangement links TRBV19 to TRBJ2-1; TRBD2 matches at 9 bases. This CDR3 has 14 amino acids. Germline V gives CDR1 LNHDA, CDR2 SQIVND (reference sequence). V lost 4 bases to trimming and J lost 9 bases; unmatched junction nucleotides: 7.

Written as DNA, the CDR3 is TGTGCCAGTAGTATTCCGGGGGGAACCCTCAACGGGGAGCTGTTTTTT. Translated, it gives CASSIPGGTLNGELFF. The chain employs TRBV19 and TRBJ2-2, with TRBD2 identical over 7 bases. The CDR3 length is 16 residues. V shed 3 bases, J shed 7 bases, and the junction held 11 bases outside the gene matches. Germline V lookup: CDR1 LNHDA, CDR2 SQIVND (reference sequence).

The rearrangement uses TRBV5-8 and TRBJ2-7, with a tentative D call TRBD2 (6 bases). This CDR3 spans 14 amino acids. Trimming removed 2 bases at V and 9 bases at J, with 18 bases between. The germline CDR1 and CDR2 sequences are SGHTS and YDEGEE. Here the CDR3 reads CASSFERARARQYF. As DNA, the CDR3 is TGTGCCAGCAGCTTTGAGCGGGCCCGGGCGCGGCAGTACTTC.

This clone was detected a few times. CDR3: CASSQEGTSGRRETQYF. In DNA form, the CDR3 reads TGTGCCAGCAGCCAAGAAGGGACTAGCGGGAGGAGAGAGACCCAGTACTTC. The genes are TRBV4-2 and TRBJ2-5; 15 positions match TRBD2. With V trimmed by 0 bases and J by 4 bases, 3 bases remained unmatched. CDR1 is LGHNA, CDR2 YNFKEQ, per germline. The length of the CDR3 is 17 residues.

CDR3 in amino acids: CASSSGPGYEQYF. The CDR3 coding sequence is TGTGCCAGCAGTTCCGGACCGGGGTACGAGCAGTACTTC. This sequence joins TRBV6-5 and TRBJ2-7, with a possible D match to TRBD2 (5 bases). Germline V gene data show CDR1 as MNHEY and CDR2 as SVGAGI. V was cut by 4 bases and J by 4 bases, with 11 bases left in between. The CDR3 consists of 13 residues.

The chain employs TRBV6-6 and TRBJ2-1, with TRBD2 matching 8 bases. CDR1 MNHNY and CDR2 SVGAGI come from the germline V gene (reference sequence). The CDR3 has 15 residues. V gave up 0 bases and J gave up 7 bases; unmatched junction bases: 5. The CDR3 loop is CASSYSPGLGNEQFF. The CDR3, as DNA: TGTGCCAGCAGTTACTCTCCGGGACTAGGGAATGAGCAGTTCTTC.

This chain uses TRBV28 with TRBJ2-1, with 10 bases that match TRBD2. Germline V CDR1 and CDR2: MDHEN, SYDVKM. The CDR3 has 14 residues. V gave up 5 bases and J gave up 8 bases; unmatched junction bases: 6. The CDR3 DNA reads TGTGCCAGCAGTCCTGGACTAGCGGAGGATGAGCAGTTCTTC. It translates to CASSPGLAEDEQFF.

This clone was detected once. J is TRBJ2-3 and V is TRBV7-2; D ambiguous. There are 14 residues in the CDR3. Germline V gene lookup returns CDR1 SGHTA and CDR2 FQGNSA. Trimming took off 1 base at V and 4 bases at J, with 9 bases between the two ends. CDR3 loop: CASSLVHSPDTQYF. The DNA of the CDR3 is TGTGCCAGCAGCTTAGTTCACTCCCCAGATACGCAGTATTTT. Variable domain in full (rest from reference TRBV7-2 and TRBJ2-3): GAGVSQSPSNKVTEKGKDVELRCDPISGHTALYWYRQSLGQGLEFLIYFQGNSAPDKSGLPSDRFSAERTGGSVSTLTIQRTQQEDSAVYLCASSLVHSPDTQYFGPGTRLTVL.

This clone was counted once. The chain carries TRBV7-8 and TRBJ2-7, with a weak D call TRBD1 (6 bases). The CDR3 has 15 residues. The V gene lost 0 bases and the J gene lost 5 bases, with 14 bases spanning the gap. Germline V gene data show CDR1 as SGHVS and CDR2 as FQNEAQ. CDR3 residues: CASSLAPDRAHEQYF. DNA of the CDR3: TGTGCCAGCAGCTTAGCTCCGGACAGAGCCCACGAGCAGTACTTC.